The clone carrying this TCR beta chain was counted once. The ends were cut back, 1 base at V and 5 bases at J, with 15 bases in the middle. This CDR3 comprises 15 residues. The germline gives CDR1 SEHNR, CDR2 FQNEAQ (reference sequence). The data were obtained in a study of blood T cell repertoires in COVID-19. In the study overall: COVID-19 samples, acute and convalescent, were from the United States, Italy and Spain.

Original handling: From reference gene primer amplification, estimates of nucleated cell counts were derived. The repertoire was sequenced with immunoSEQ multiplex PCR; TCRdb's copy has only in-frame clones and lacks some. V and J calls and clone size are given by that table; D and trimming were obtained from the DNA. This table has about 270,000 clones, roughly 86% appearing once. Input material: peripheral blood. The chain recombines TRBV7-9 with TRBJ2-7; D gene ambiguous. The clonotype comes from a woman older than 75 with COVID-19, enrolled during active disease. Here the CDR3 reads CASSLGLRLTDEQYV. The CDR3 DNA is TGTGCCAGCAGCTTAGGGTTGCGGCTGACGGACGAGCAGTACGTC.